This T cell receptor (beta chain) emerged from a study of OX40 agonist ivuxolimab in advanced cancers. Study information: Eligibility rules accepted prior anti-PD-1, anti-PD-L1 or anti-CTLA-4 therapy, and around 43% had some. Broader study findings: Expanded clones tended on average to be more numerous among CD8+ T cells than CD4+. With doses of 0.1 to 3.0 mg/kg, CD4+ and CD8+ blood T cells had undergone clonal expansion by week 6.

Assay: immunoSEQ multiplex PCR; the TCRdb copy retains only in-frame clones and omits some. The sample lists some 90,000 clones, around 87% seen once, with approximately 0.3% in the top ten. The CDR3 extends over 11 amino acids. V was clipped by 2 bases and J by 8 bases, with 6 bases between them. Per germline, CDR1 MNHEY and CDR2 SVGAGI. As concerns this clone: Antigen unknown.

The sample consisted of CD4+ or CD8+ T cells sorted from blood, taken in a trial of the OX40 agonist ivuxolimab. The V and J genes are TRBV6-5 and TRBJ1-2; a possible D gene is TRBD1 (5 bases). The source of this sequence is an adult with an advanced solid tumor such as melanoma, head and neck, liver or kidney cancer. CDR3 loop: CASSYGAGYTF. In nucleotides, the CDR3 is TGTGCCAGCAGTTACGGGGCGGGCTACACCTTC.